The clone carrying this T cell receptor beta chain was counted a few times. Its specificity is not known. This table comes from immunoSEQ multiplex PCR, and its TCRdb copy is limited to in-frame clones, with some not included. This table holds under 40,000 clones, roughly 89% found once. This sample stems from a study of T cell responses to AZD1222 COVID-19 vaccine. The CDR3 contains 14 residues. V was clipped by 3 bases and J by 6 bases, with 12 bases between them. CDR1 and CDR2 (germline): MGHRA, YSYEKL. General study results and limits: Just a handful of people given AZD1222 tested seropositive at baseline. There were repertoire samples only from the period after the peak T cell response.

The rearrangement links TRBV4-1 to TRBJ1-5, with D tentatively TRBD1 (5 bases). The receptor's source is an adult in good health. Sequencing was performed on peripheral blood, taken on day 0 of AZD1222 vaccination. The CDR3 nucleotides are TGCGCCAGCAGCCATACAGGACTGGGTCAGCCCCAGCATTTT. Protein sequence: CASSHTGLGQPQHF.